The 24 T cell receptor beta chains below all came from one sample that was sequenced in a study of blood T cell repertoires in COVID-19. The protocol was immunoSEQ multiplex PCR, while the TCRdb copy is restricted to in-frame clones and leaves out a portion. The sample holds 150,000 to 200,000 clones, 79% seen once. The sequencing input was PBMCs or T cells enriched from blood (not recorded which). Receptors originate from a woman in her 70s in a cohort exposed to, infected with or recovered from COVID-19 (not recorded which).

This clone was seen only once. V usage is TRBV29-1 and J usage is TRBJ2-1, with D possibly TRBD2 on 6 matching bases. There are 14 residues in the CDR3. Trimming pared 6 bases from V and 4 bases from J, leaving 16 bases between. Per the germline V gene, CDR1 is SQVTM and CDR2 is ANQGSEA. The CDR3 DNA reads TGCAGCGTCCAGATAAGCGGGTTTTACAATGAGCAGTTCTTC. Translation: CSVQISGFYNEQFF.

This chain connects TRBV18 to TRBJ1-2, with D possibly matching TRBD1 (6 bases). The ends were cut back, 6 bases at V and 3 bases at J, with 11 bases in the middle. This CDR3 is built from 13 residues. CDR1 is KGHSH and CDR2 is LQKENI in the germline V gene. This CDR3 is CASSPGQHYGYTF. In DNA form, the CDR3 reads TGTGCCAGCTCCCCTGGACAGCACTATGGCTACACCTTC.

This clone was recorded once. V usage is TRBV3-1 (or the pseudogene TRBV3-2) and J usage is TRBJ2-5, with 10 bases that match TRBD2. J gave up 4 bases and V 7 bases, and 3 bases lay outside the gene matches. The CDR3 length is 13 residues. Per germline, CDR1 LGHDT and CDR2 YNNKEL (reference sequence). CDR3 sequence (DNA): TGTGCCAGCATGGCTAGCGGGAGAGAGACCCAGTACTTC. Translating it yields CASMASGRETQYF.

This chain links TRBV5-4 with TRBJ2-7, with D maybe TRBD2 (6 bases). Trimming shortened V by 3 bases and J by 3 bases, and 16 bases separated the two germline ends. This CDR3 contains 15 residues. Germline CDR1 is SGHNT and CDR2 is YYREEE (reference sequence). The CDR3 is CASSSGGGSGYEQYF. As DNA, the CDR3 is TGTGCCAGCAGCTCCGGGGGTGGTAGCGGCTACGAGCAGTACTTC.

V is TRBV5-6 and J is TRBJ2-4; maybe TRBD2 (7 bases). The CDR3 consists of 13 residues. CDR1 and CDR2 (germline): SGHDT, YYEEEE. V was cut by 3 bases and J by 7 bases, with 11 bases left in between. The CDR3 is CASSSRGGNIQYF. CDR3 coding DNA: TGTGCCAGCAGCTCCAGGGGAGGGAACATTCAGTACTTC.

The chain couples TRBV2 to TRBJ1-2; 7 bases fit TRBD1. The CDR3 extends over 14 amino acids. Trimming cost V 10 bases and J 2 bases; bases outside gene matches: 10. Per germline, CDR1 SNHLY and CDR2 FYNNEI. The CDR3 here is CATSSQGENYGYTF. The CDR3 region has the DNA TGTGCCACCTCAAGTCAGGGGGAGAACTATGGCTACACCTTC.

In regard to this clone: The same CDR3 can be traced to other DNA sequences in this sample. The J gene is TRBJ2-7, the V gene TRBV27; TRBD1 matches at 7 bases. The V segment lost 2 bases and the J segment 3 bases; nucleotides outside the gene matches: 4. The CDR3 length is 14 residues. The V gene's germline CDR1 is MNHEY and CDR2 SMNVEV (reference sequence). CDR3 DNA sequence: TGTGCCAGCAGTTTACGACAGGGTGGCTACGAGCAGTACTTC. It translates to CASSLRQGGYEQYF.

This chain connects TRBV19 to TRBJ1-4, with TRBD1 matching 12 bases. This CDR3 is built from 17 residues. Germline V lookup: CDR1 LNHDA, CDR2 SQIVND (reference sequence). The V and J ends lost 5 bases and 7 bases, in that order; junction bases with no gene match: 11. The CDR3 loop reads CASSRQGQGAMGEKLFF. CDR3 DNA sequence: TGTGCCAGTAGTCGACAGGGACAGGGGGCGATGGGTGAAAAACTGTTTTTT.

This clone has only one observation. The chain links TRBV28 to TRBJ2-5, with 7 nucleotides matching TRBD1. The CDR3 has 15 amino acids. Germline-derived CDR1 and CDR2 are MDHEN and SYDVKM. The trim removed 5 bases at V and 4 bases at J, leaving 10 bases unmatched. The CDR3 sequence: CASSLRQGGGETQYF. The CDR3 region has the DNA TGTGCCAGCAGTCTTCGACAGGGCGGAGGAGAGACCCAGTACTTC. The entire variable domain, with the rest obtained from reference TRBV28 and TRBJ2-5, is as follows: DVKVTQSSRYLVKRTGEKVFLECVQDMDHENMFWYRQDPGLGLRLIYFSYDVKMKEKGDIPEGYSVSREKKERFSLILESASTNQTSMYLCASSLRQGGGETQYFGPGTRLLVL.

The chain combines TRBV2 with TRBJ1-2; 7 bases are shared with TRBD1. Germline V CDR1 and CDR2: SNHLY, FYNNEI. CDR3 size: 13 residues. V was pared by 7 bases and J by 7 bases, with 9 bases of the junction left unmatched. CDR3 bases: TGTGCCAGCAATCCGCAGGGGGTGGCTGGCTACACCTTC. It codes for CASNPQGVAGYTF.

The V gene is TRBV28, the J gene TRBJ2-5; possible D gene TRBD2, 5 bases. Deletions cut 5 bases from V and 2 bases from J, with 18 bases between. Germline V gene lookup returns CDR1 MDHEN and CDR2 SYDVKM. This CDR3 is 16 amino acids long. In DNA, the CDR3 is TGTGCCAGCAGTCCCCGCAAAGCCGGGAAGCAAGAGACCCAGTACTTC. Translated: CASSPRKAGKQETQYF. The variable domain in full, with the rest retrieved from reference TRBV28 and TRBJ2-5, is DVKVTQSSRYLVKRTGEKVFLECVQDMDHENMFWYRQDPGLGLRLIYFSYDVKMKEKGDIPEGYSVSREKKERFSLILESASTNQTSMYLCASSPRKAGKQETQYFGPGTRLLVL.

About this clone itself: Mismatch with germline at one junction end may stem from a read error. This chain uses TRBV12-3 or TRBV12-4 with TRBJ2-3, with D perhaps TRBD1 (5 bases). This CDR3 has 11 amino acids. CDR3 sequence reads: CASSLQGSPFF. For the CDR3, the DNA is TGTGCCAGCAGTTTACAGGGATCGCCTTTTTTT.

In DNA, the CDR3 is TGTGCCAGCAGTGTAGCGGGAGCCAACGAGCAGTACTTC. Translation: CASSVAGANEQYF. V is TRBV6-1 and J is TRBJ2-7, with 9 bases matching TRBD2. Per germline, CDR1 MNHNS and CDR2 SASEGT. The CDR3 contains 13 residues. V lost 4 bases and J lost 5; bases outside the gene matches: 3.

The CDR3 loop reads CASSPGGLGLAGRYEQYF. CDR3 DNA sequence: TGTGCCAGCAGCCCCGGAGGACTTGGACTAGCGGGCAGGTACGAGCAGTACTTC. The rearrangement links TRBV7-9 to TRBJ2-7; 11 bases map to TRBD2. Germline V lookup: CDR1 SEHNR, CDR2 FQNEAQ (reference sequence). With V trimmed by 5 bases and J by 4 bases, 16 bases remained unmatched. The CDR3 consists of 18 residues.

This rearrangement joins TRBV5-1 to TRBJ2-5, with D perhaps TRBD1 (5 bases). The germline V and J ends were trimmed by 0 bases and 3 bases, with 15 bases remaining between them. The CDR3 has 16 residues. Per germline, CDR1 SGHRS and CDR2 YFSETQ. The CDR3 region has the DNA TGCGCCAGCAGCTTGGGCGTTGCCCAGGGCGAAGAGACCCAGTACTTC. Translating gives CASSLGVAQGEETQYF. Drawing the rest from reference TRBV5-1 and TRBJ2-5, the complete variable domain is KAGVTQTPRYLIKTRGQQVTLSCSPISGHRSVSWYQQTPGQGLQFLFEYFSETQRNKGNFPGRFSGRQFSNSRSEMNVSTLELGDSALYLCASSLGVAQGEETQYFGPGTRLLVL.

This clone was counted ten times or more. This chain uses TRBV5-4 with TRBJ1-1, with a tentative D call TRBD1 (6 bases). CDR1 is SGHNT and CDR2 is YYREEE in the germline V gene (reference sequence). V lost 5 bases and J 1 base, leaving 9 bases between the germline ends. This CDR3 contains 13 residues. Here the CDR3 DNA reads TGTGCCAGCAGACCACAGGGGAACACTGAAGCTTTCTTT. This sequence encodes CASRPQGNTEAFF.

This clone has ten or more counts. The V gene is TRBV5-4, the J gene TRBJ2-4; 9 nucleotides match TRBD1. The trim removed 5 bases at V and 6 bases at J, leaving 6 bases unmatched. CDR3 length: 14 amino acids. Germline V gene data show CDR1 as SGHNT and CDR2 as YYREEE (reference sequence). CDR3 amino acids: CASSSPTGGNIQYF. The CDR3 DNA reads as TGTGCCAGCAGTTCTCCGACAGGGGGAAACATTCAGTACTTC.

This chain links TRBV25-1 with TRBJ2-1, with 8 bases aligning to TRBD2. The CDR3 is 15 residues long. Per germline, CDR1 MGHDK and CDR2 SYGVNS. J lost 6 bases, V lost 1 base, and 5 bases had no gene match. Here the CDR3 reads CASSESGLGRNEQFF. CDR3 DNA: TGTGCCAGCAGTGAATCGGGACTAGGCCGCAATGAGCAGTTCTTC.

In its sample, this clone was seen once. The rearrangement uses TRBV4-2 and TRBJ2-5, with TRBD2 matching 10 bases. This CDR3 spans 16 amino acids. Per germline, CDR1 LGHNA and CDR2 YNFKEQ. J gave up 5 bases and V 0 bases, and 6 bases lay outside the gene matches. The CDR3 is CASSQDVASGSETQYF. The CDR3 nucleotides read TGTGCCAGCAGCCAAGATGTGGCTAGCGGGAGTGAGACCCAGTACTTC.

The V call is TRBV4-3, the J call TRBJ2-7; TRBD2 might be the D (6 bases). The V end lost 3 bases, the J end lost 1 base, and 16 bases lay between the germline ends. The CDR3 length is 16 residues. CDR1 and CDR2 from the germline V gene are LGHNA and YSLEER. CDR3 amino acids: CASSQSFGGASYEQYF. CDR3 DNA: TGCGCCAGCAGCCAGAGCTTTGGCGGGGCTTCCTACGAGCAGTACTTC.

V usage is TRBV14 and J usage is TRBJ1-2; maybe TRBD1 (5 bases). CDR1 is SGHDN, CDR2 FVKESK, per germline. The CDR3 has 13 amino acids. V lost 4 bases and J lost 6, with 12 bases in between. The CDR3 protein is CASSRSSGDGYTF. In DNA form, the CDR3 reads TGTGCCAGCAGCCGTTCTTCGGGGGATGGCTACACCTTC. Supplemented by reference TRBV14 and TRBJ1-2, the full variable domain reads EAGVTQFPSHSVIEKGQTVTLRCDPISGHDNLYWYRRVMGKEIKFLLHFVKESKQDESGMPNNRFLAERTGGTYSTLKVQPAELEDSGVYFCASSRSSGDGYTFGSGTRLTVV.

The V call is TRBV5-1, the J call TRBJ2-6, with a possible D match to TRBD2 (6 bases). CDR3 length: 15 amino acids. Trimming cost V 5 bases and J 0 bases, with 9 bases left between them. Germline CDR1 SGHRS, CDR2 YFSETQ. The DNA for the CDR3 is TGCGCCAGCAGTCCCGGGAGCTCTGGGGCCAACGTCCTGACTTTC. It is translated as CASSPGSSGANVLTF.

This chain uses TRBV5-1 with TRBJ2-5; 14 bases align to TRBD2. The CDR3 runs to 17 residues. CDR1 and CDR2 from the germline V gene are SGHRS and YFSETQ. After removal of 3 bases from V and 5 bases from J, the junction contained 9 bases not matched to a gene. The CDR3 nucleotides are TGCGCCAGCAGCTCCGGGACTAGCGGGAGATCGGGGGAGACCCAGTACTTC. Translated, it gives CASSSGTSGRSGETQYF.

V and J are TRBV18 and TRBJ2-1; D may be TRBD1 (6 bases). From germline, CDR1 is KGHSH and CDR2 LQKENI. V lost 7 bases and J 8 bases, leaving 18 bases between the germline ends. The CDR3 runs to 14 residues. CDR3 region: CASFQGLALHEQFF. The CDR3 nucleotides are TGTGCCAGCTTCCAGGGGCTAGCATTGCATGAGCAGTTCTTC.